Shown below are 20 T cell receptor beta chains from a single sample sequenced in a study of post-analysis software for immune sequencing data. These receptors lack a known antigen. cDNA libraries of TCR beta carried unique molecular identifiers. TCRdb reprocessed the PCR reads with MiXCR, giving one entry per CDR3 protein. The table lists 750,000 to 950,000 distinct CDR3 sequences, about half of them singletons, with 4% to 5% in the top ten. Study-wide points: Higher frequency in patients than in controls was seen for about five TRBV segments, with TRBV5-6, TRBV5-1 and TRBV20-1 among them.

Specimen: blood. These receptors were obtained from a girl between 5 and 17 years old with multiple sclerosis.

The chain has TRBV27 and TRBJ2-1, with a possible D match to TRBD1 (5 bases). The CDR3 sequence is 14 residues long. The V gene lost 2 bases and the J gene lost 2 bases, with 7 bases spanning the gap. Germline V gene data show CDR1 as MNHEY and CDR2 as SMNVEV (reference sequence). In DNA, the CDR3 is TGTGCCAGCAGTTTACACAGGACCTACAATGAGCAGTTCTTC. Translation: CASSLHRTYNEQFF.

This clonotype was observed a few times. The genes are TRBV7-9 and TRBJ2-1; D is unresolved. Per the germline V gene, CDR1 is SEHNR and CDR2 is FQNEAQ (reference sequence). Trimming cost V 5 bases and J 5 bases, with 16 bases left between them. CDR3 length: 15 residues. The CDR3 bases are TGTGCCAGCAGCCTTCCTGAAAGCTACCACAATGAGCAGTTCTTC. This sequence encodes CASSLPESYHNEQFF.

In regard to this clonotype: A clone one base away is much larger, so this may be a read error. The V gene is TRBV29-1, the J gene TRBJ2-7; 7 nucleotides agree with TRBD1. This CDR3 is 13 amino acids long. The germline V gene encodes CDR1 SQVTM and CDR2 ANQGSEA. CDR3: CSARIGTAYGQYF. The CDR3, as DNA: TGCAGCGCACGAATTGGGACAGCCTACGGGCAGTACTTC.

This clonotype occurred many times. This sequence joins TRBV20-1 and TRBJ1-2; the D is unclear. This CDR3 is built from 10 residues. V lost 3 bases and J 8 bases, leaving 7 bases between the germline ends. Looked up from germline, CDR1 is DFQATT and CDR2 is SNEGSKA (reference sequence). The CDR3 nucleotides read TGCAGTGCTAGCGCGGTAGGCTACACCTTC. Protein product: CSASAVGYTF.

This clonotype has just a few counts. The chain employs TRBV10-3 and TRBJ2-7, with 8 positions matching TRBD1. The CDR3 contains 14 residues. J lost 5 bases, V lost 3 bases, and 6 bases had no gene match. CDR1 is ENHRY, CDR2 SYGVKD, per germline. The CDR3 is CAISEDRGWDEQYF. CDR3 nucleotide sequence: TGTGCCATCAGTGAAGACAGGGGTTGGGACGAGCAGTACTTC.

This clonotype was recorded only once. The chain combines TRBV10-3 with TRBJ1-1; D is unresolved. Trimming shortened V by 6 bases and J by 0 bases, and 20 bases separated the two germline ends. This CDR3 spans 17 amino acids. The germline gives CDR1 ENHRY, CDR2 SYGVKD. The chain's CDR3 is CAISGPRTAKMNTEAFF. CDR3 in DNA: TGTGCCATCAGCGGTCCGAGGACGGCAAAAATGAACACTGAAGCTTTCTTT.

Remarks on this clonotype: One end of the junction fails to match germline, which may point to a read error. The gene calls are TRBV2 and TRBJ2-5; D possibly matches TRBD1 or TRBD2 (5 bases each). This CDR3 spans 14 amino acids. Germline CDR1 is SNHLY and CDR2 is FYNNEI. Here the CDR3 DNA reads TGTGCCAGCAGTCGGACCCCGGTGGGGGAGACCCAGGACTTC. Its translation: CASSRTPVGETQDF.

The J gene is TRBJ2-6, the V gene TRBV7-9; D remains unclear. This CDR3 region has 14 residues. In germline, CDR1 is SEHNR, CDR2 FQNEAQ (reference sequence). Trimming pared 1 base from V and 3 bases from J, leaving 4 bases between. The chain's CDR3 is CASSLEVGANVLTF. For the CDR3, the DNA is TGTGCCAGCAGCTTAGAAGTTGGGGCCAACGTCCTGACTTTC.

At least ten counts were recorded for this clonotype. This chain joins TRBV20-1 and TRBJ2-1; maybe TRBD1 (6 bases). The CDR3 loop spans 14 amino acids. CDR1 and CDR2 from the germline V gene are DFQATT and SNEGSKA (reference sequence). Trimming cost V 3 bases and J 0 bases, with 9 bases left between them. The CDR3 loop reads CSASRGSSYNEQFF. The CDR3 DNA sequence: TGCAGTGCTAGCAGGGGAAGCTCCTACAATGAGCAGTTCTTC.

V is TRBV7-9 and J is TRBJ2-3; D might be TRBD2 (6 bases). Germline V lookup: CDR1 SEHNR, CDR2 FQNEAQ (reference sequence). This CDR3 spans 18 amino acids. V was trimmed by 1 base and J by 1 base, leaving 18 bases between them. This CDR3 is CASSLGWSWRDRTDTQYF. CDR3 DNA: TGTGCCAGCAGCTTAGGATGGAGTTGGCGGGACCGCACAGATACGCAGTATTTT.

The CDR3 is CASSLGGGSGVRNEQFF. DNA for the CDR3: TGTGCCAGCAGCTTAGGTGGTGGTAGCGGCGTGAGGAATGAGCAGTTCTTC. The V and J genes are TRBV7-9 and TRBJ2-1; D is perhaps TRBD2 (6 bases). CDR3 length: 17 residues. V shed 1 base and J shed 7 bases, with 20 bases lying between them. Germline V lookup: CDR1 SEHNR, CDR2 FQNEAQ (reference sequence).

The CDR3 DNA sequence: TGTGCCAGCAGCTTAGAGAAGCGGGACCCAAACGAGCAGTTCTTC. Translation gives CASSLEKRDPNEQFF. The chain recombines TRBV7-9 with TRBJ2-1; 7 positions match TRBD2. V lost 1 base to trimming and J lost 10 bases; unmatched junction nucleotides: 10. Germline CDR1 and CDR2: SEHNR and FQNEAQ (reference sequence). This CDR3 is 15 amino acids long. Combining the CDR3 with reference TRBV7-9 and TRBJ2-1 gives the whole variable domain DTGVSQNPRHKITKRGQNVTFRCDPISEHNRLYWYRQTLGQGPEFLTYFQNEAQLEKSRLLSDRFSAERPKGSFSTLEIQRTEQGDSAMYLCASSLEKRDPNEQFFGPGTRLTVL.

The chain links TRBV10-3 to TRBJ2-5; TRBD1 agrees at 8 bases. Germline loops: CDR1 ENHRY, CDR2 SYGVKD. The CDR3 is 16 residues long. The V gene end was trimmed by 6 bases and the J gene end by 4 bases; junction bases not matched to a gene: 13. In DNA form, the CDR3 reads TGTGCCATCAGGGGACAGGATGATGTGGTCCCAGAGACCCAGTACTTC. Residues: CAIRGQDDVVPETQYF.

V is TRBV10-3 and J is TRBJ2-5; D gene uncertain. In germline, CDR1 is ENHRY, CDR2 SYGVKD. V was shortened by 3 bases and J by 0 bases, with 17 bases between the two germline ends. The CDR3 consists of 17 residues. The CDR3 DNA is TGTGCCATCAGTGAAATTGAGGACCGCCCGAACCAAGAGACCCAGTACTTC. This codes for CAISEIEDRPNQETQYF.

The V gene is TRBV6-2 or TRBV6-3, the J gene TRBJ2-7; TRBD1 is a possible D gene (5 bases). CDR1 is MNHEY and CDR2 is SVGEGT in the germline V gene. The V end lost 2 bases, the J end lost 1 base, and 12 bases lay between the germline ends. This CDR3 has 15 amino acids. CDR3 sequence: CASSYGPRASYEQYF. Here the CDR3 DNA reads TGTGCCAGCAGTTACGGACCCAGGGCTTCCTACGAGCAGTACTTC.

This clonotype was observed a few times. This chain uses TRBV12-3 or TRBV12-4 with TRBJ1-5, with no clear D. Deletions cut 6 bases from V and 5 bases from J, with 8 bases between. This CDR3 is 12 amino acids long. The chain's CDR3 is CASRLRDQPQHF. The CDR3 coding sequence is TGTGCCAGCAGGCTACGGGATCAGCCCCAGCATTTT.

The V gene is TRBV11-2, the J gene TRBJ2-3; 11 bases agree with TRBD2. V was pared by 5 bases and J by 4 bases, with 8 bases of the junction left unmatched. CDR3 length: 16 amino acids. Looked up from germline, CDR1 is SGHAT and CDR2 is FQNNGV. The CDR3 DNA reads TGTGCCAGCAGCCCCCCTACTAGCGGGAGTGCAGATACGCAGTATTTT. This codes for CASSPPTSGSADTQYF.

This chain uses TRBV20-1 with TRBJ1-1; D gene unclear. Germline CDR1 reads DFQATT; CDR2 reads SNEGSKA (reference sequence). CDR3 size: 11 residues. Trimming took 2 bases from V and 7 from J, leaving 8 bases between them. In DNA form, the CDR3 reads TGCAGTGCTAGACCTGTGGATGAAGCTTTCTTT. The encoded protein is CSARPVDEAFF.

This rearrangement joins TRBV7-2 to TRBJ2-3, with 9 bases matching TRBD2. The CDR3 loop spans 17 amino acids. V lost 1 base, J lost 0 bases, and 5 bases stayed unmatched. Germline V lookup: CDR1 SGHTA, CDR2 FQGNSA. The CDR3 DNA follows: TGTGCCAGCAGCTTAGGCCTAGCGGGGACTAGCACAGATACGCAGTATTTT. It codes for CASSLGLAGTSTDTQYF.

The CDR3 loop is CASSELAGTDTQYF. The CDR3 nucleotides are TGTGCCAGCAGTGAACTAGCGGGTACAGATACGCAGTATTTT. The rearrangement links TRBV2 to TRBJ2-3; 8 bases line up with TRBD2. This CDR3 has 14 amino acids. The germline V gene has CDR1 SNHLY and CDR2 FYNNEI. Germline trimming cut 2 bases from V and 3 bases from J; bases unmatched to any gene: 1. Supplemented by reference TRBV2 and TRBJ2-3, the full variable domain reads EPEVTQTPSHQVTQMGQEVILRCVPISNHLYFYWYRQILGQKVEFLVSFYNNEISEKSEIFDDQFSVERPDGSNFTLKIRSTKLEDSAMYFCASSELAGTDTQYFGPGTRLTVL.